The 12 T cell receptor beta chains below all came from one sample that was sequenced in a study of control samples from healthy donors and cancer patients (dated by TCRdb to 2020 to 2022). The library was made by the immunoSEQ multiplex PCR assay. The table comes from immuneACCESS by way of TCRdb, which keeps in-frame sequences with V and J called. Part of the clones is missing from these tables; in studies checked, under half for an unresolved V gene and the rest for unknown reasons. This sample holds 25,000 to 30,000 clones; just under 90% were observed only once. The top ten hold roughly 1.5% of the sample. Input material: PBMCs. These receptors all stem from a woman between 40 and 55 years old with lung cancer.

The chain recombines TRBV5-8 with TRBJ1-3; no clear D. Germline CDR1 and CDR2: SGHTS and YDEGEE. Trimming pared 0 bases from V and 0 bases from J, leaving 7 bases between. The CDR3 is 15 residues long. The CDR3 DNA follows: TGTGCCAGCAGCTTGGACGACCACTCTGGAAACACCATATATTTT. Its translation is CASSLDDHSGNTIYF. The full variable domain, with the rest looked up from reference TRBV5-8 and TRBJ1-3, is EAGVTQSPTHLIKTRGQQATLRCSPISGHTSVYWYQQALGLGLQFLLWYDEGEERNRGNFPPRFSGRQFPNYSSELNVNALELEDSALYLCASSLDDHSGNTIYFGEGSWLTVV.

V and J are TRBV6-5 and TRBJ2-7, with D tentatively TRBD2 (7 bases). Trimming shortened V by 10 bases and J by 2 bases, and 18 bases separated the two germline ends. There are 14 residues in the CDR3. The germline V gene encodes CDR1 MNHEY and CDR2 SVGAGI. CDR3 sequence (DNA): TGTGCCACTCAAGGTCGGGGGGCTCCCTACGAGCAGTACTTC. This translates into CATQGRGAPYEQYF.

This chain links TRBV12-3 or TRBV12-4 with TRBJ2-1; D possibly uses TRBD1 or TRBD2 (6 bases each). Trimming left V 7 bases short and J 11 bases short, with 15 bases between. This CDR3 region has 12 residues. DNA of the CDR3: TGTGCCAGCATACTCCTCGGGGGCCAGCAGTTCTTC. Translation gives CASILLGGQQFF.

This CDR3 reads CASSQDRQGAGEKLFF. CDR3 DNA: TGTGCCAGCAGCCAAGATCGGCAGGGGGCGGGTGAAAAACTGTTTTTT. The chain carries TRBV4-2 and TRBJ1-4; 8 bases map to TRBD1. The CDR3 sequence is 16 residues long. Per germline, CDR1 LGHNA and CDR2 YNFKEQ. V was clipped by 0 bases and J by 7 bases; unmatched bases: 7.

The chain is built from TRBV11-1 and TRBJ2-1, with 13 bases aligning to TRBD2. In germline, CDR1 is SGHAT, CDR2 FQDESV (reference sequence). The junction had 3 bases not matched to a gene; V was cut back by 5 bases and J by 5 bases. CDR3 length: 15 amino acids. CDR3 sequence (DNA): TGTGCCAGCAGCCTTGGACTAGCGGGGGACAATGAGCAGTTCTTC. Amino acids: CASSLGLAGDNEQFF.

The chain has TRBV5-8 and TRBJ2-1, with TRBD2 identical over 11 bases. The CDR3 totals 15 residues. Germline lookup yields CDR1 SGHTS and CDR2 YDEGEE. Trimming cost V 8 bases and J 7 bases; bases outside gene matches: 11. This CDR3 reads CASHPRLAGNNEQFF. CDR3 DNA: TGTGCCAGTCATCCACGACTAGCGGGGAATAATGAGCAGTTCTTC.

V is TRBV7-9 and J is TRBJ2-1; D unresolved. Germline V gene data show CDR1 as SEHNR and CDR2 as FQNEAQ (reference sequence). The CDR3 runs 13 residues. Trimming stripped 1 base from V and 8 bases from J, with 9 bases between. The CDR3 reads CASSLGVLYEQFF. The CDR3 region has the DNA TGTGCCAGCAGCTTAGGGGTGCTCTATGAGCAGTTCTTC.

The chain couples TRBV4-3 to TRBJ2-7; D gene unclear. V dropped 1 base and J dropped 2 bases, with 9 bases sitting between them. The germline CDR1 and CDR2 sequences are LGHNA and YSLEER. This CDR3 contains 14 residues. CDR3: CASSQVTGAYEQYF. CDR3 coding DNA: TGCGCCAGCAGCCAAGTCACCGGAGCCTACGAGCAGTACTTC.

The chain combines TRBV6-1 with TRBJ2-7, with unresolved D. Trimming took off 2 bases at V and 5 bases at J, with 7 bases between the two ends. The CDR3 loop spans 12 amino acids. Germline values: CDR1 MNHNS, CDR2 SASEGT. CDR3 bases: TGTGCCAGCAGTGAAAGGGCCCACGAGCAGTACTTC. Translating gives CASSERAHEQYF.

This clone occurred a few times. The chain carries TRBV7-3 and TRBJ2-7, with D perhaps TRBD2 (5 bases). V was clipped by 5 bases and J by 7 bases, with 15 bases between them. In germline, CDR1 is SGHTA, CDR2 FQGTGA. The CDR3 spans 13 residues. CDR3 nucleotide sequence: TGTGCCAGCAGCCCCGGACTGGGTGGTGAGCAGTACTTC. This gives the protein CASSPGLGGEQYF.

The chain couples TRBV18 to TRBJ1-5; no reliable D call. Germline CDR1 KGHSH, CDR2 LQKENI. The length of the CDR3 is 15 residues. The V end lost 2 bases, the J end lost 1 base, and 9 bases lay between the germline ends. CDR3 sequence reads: CASSPFQKSNQPQHF. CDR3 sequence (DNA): TGTGCCAGCTCACCATTTCAGAAGAGCAATCAGCCCCAGCATTTT.

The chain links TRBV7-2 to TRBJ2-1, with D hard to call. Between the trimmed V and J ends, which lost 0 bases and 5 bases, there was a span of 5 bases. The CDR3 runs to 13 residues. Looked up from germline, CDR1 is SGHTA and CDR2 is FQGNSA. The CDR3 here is CASSLAADNEQFF. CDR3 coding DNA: TGTGCCAGCAGCTTAGCGGCGGACAATGAGCAGTTCTTC.